The next 20 T cell receptor beta chains were all read from a single sample in a study of long-term antiretroviral therapy in people with HIV. The libraries were made with immunoSEQ v3.0 at survey level. Clones were read by immunoSEQ multiplex PCR, and TCRdb kept only the in-frame ones, dropping some. The data show over 15,000 clones, around 90% seen once. The input for sequencing was unsorted PBMCs, taken 0.3 years after starting antiretroviral therapy. These receptors came from a man aged 55 to 70 with HIV.

This rearrangement joins TRBV6-5 to TRBJ2-7; D unclear. This CDR3 contains 14 residues. The ends were cut back, 2 bases at V and 0 bases at J, with 8 bases in the middle. Germline V CDR1 and CDR2: MNHEY, SVGAGI. CDR3 coding DNA: TGTGCCAGCAGTTACGACCAGTCCTCCTACGAGCAGTACTTC. This codes for CASSYDQSSYEQYF.

The V call is TRBV5-1, the J call TRBJ1-1; 8 bases align to TRBD1. Germline V gene sequence: CDR1 SGHRS, CDR2 YFSETQ. V shed 0 bases and J 7 bases; nucleotides not matched to a gene: 11. CDR3 size: 16 residues. CDR3 bases: TGCGCCAGCAGCTTGGCGGAGTCAGGGGGCGGCTATGAAGCTTTCTTT. Encoded protein: CASSLAESGGGYEAFF.

The CDR3 DNA is TGCAGCGTCGGTTATTCAGGGGGAAGGTATGGCTACACCTTC. This encodes CSVGYSGGRYGYTF. The genes are TRBV29-1 and TRBJ1-2; 7 nucleotides match TRBD1. The CDR3 sequence is 14 residues long. The V segment lost 6 bases and the J segment 5 bases; nucleotides outside the gene matches: 12. Germline V CDR1 and CDR2: SQVTM, ANQGSEA. Using reference TRBV29-1 and TRBJ1-2 for the parts outside the CDR3, the full variable domain is SAVISQKPSRDICQRGTSLTIQCQVDSQVTMMFWYRQQPGQSLTLIATANQGSEATYESGFVIDKFPISRPNLTFSTLTVSNMSPEDSSIYLCSVGYSGGRYGYTFGSGTRLTVV.

The chain combines TRBV14 with TRBJ1-4, with D perhaps matching TRBD1 (6 bases). V was pared by 6 bases and J by 8 bases, with 16 bases between. The CDR3 is 14 residues long. Germline values: CDR1 SGHDN, CDR2 FVKESK. CDR3 DNA: TGTGCCAGCAGGGCAACAGGGTCTGGCGAAAAACTGTTTTTT. This encodes CASRATGSGEKLFF. The full variable domain, its missing parts supplied by reference TRBV14 and TRBJ1-4, is EAGVTQFPSHSVIEKGQTVTLRCDPISGHDNLYWYRRVMGKEIKFLLHFVKESKQDESGMPNNRFLAERTGGTYSTLKVQPAELEDSGVYFCASRATGSGEKLFFGSGTQLSVL.

The chain combines TRBV5-4 with TRBJ2-3; 8 bases agree with TRBD2. Germline loops: CDR1 SGHNT, CDR2 YYREEE (reference sequence). With V trimmed by 4 bases and J by 4 bases, 2 bases remained unmatched. The CDR3 extends over 13 amino acids. The chain's CDR3 is CASSTGLADTQYF. The CDR3 DNA is TGTGCCAGCAGCACGGGACTAGCAGATACGCAGTATTTT.

The chain carries TRBV15 and TRBJ1-2; 8 bases line up with TRBD1. The CDR3 is 15 residues long. V was pared by 5 bases and J by 5 bases, with 10 bases of the junction left unmatched. Germline V gene sequence: CDR1 LNHNV, CDR2 YYDKDF (reference sequence). Written as DNA, the CDR3 is TGTGCCACCAGCGCCCGCCTCGGACAGGGTTATGGCTACACCTTC. Translation: CATSARLGQGYGYTF. Drawing the rest from reference TRBV15 and TRBJ1-2, the complete variable domain is DAMVIQNPRYQVTQFGKPVTLSCSQTLNHNVMYWYQQKSSQAPKLLFHYYDKDFNNEADTPDNFQSRRPNTSFCFLDIRSPGLGDTAMYLCATSARLGQGYGYTFGSGTRLTVV.

The chain uses TRBV9 and TRBJ1-2, with 7 bases that match TRBD1. In germline, CDR1 is SGDLS, CDR2 YYNGEE. The CDR3 consists of 15 residues. With V trimmed by 0 bases and J by 5 bases, 7 bases remained unmatched. This CDR3 reads CASSVEWDSLYGYTF. Written as DNA, the CDR3 is TGTGCCAGCAGCGTAGAGTGGGACAGCCTTTATGGCTACACCTTC.

The chain uses TRBV4-1 and TRBJ2-7; D may be TRBD1 (6 bases). The CDR3 extends over 16 amino acids. V was shortened by 7 bases and J by 0 bases, with 19 bases between the two germline ends. The germline gives CDR1 MGHRA, CDR2 YSYEKL. CDR3 bases: TGCGCCAGCAACCCTCTAGCAAACAGGGTCTCCTACGAGCAGTACTTC. Translating gives CASNPLANRVSYEQYF.

The V call is TRBV5-4, the J call TRBJ2-5, with 8 bases matching TRBD2. Germline loops: CDR1 SGHNT, CDR2 YYREEE (reference sequence). The trim removed 5 bases at V and 4 bases at J, leaving 7 bases unmatched. The CDR3 consists of 14 residues. CDR3 bases: TGTGCCAGCAGATCGGGGGGGCGGGGAGAGACCCAGTACTTC. Protein product: CASRSGGRGETQYF.

The chain links TRBV7-8 to TRBJ1-1; a weak D match, TRBD1 (6 bases). Germline values: CDR1 SGHVS, CDR2 FQNEAQ. Trimming removed 5 bases at V and 1 base at J, with 11 bases between. CDR3 length: 14 residues. CDR3 protein: CASSQGHSNTEAFF. The CDR3, as DNA: TGTGCCAGCAGCCAGGGACATTCGAACACTGAAGCTTTCTTT.

V gene TRBV6-6 combines with J gene TRBJ1-1, with TRBD1 identical over 9 bases. Trimming at V came to 5 bases and at J to 1 base, leaving 8 bases not matched to a gene. The germline gives CDR1 MNHNY, CDR2 SVGAGI (reference sequence). There are 16 residues in the CDR3. CDR3 nucleotides: TGTGCCAGCAGTCCCAGGGACAGGGCAACGAACACTGAAGCTTTCTTT. Protein: CASSPRDRATNTEAFF.

The V gene is TRBV28, the J gene TRBJ1-2; possibly TRBD1 for D (6 bases). Trimming stripped 3 bases from V and 8 bases from J, with 13 bases between. Germline V gene data show CDR1 as MDHEN and CDR2 as SYDVKM. The CDR3 loop spans 13 amino acids. In DNA, the CDR3 is TGTGCCAGCAGTTTGCAGAGGGGGGCGGGCTACACCTTC. Translating gives CASSLQRGAGYTF.

The chain employs TRBV15 and TRBJ2-7; D might be TRBD1 (6 bases). Germline loops: CDR1 LNHNV, CDR2 YYDKDF (reference sequence). V shed 3 bases and J shed 4 bases, with 19 bases lying between them. The CDR3 runs to 16 residues. The CDR3 DNA reads as TGTGCCACCAGCAGCATCCGAGGGGGTATAAGGTACGAGCAGTACTTC. Protein product: CATSSIRGGIRYEQYF.

The V and J genes are TRBV15 and TRBJ2-7; TRBD1 might be the D (6 bases). The CDR3 covers 14 residues. V was shortened by 0 bases and J by 1 base, with 7 bases between the two germline ends. CDR1 is LNHNV and CDR2 is YYDKDF in the germline V gene (reference sequence). The CDR3 loop reads CATSRDRGSYEQYF. Here the CDR3 DNA reads TGTGCCACCAGCAGAGACAGGGGATCCTACGAGCAGTACTTC.

The J gene is TRBJ1-2, the V gene TRBV11-2; D remains unclear. V shed 1 base and J shed 4 bases, with 10 bases lying between them. The CDR3 extends over 14 amino acids. Germline V gives CDR1 SGHAT, CDR2 FQNNGV. In nucleotides, the CDR3 is TGTGCCAGCAGCTTAGGGTACGGGATCTATGGCTACACCTTC. Translated: CASSLGYGIYGYTF.

The chain is built from TRBV5-4 and TRBJ2-5; D remains ambiguous. The CDR3 covers 11 residues. In germline, CDR1 is SGHNT, CDR2 YYREEE (reference sequence). Trimming cost V 0 bases and J 7 bases, with 4 bases left between them. The CDR3 region is CASSLVGTQYF. The CDR3 DNA follows: TGTGCCAGCAGCTTGGTTGGGACCCAGTACTTC. Full variable domain (rest looked up from reference TRBV5-4 and TRBJ2-5): ETGVTQSPTHLIKTRGQQVTLRCSSQSGHNTVSWYQQALGQGPQFIFQYYREEENGRGNFPPRFSGLQFPNYSSELNVNALELDDSALYLCASSLVGTQYFGPGTRLLVL.

This chain links TRBV18 with TRBJ2-3; 7 positions agree with TRBD2. CDR3 length: 16 amino acids. Germline V gene lookup returns CDR1 KGHSH and CDR2 LQKENI. The J segment lost 2 bases and the V segment lost 3 bases, leaving 8 bases of the junction unmatched. DNA of the CDR3: TGTGCCAGCTCACCGGACGGGGGGTCTTTCACAGATACGCAGTATTTT. As protein: CASSPDGGSFTDTQYF. Full variable domain (missing parts from reference TRBV18 and TRBJ2-3): NAGVMQNPRHLVRRRGQEARLRCSPMKGHSHVYWYRQLPEEGLKFMVYLQKENIIDESGMPKERFSAEFPKEGPSILRIQQVVRGDSAAYFCASSPDGGSFTDTQYFGPGTRLTVL.

J is TRBJ2-7 and V is TRBV5-1; 12 bases match TRBD2. This CDR3 is built from 18 residues. Germline values: CDR1 SGHRS, CDR2 YFSETQ. Trimming removed 0 bases from V and 2 bases from J; junction bases left unmatched: 9. The CDR3 spells CASSLGLAGVGGAYEQYF. In DNA form, the CDR3 reads TGCGCCAGCAGCTTGGGACTAGCGGGAGTAGGGGGGGCCTACGAGCAGTACTTC.

This chain uses TRBV7-2 with TRBJ1-5; D is undetermined. This CDR3 comprises 16 residues. CDR1 is SGHTA and CDR2 is FQGNSA in the germline V gene. The ends were cut back, 2 bases at V and 3 bases at J, with 14 bases in the middle. CDR3 DNA sequence: TGTGCCAGCAGCTTATCATCGGCCGGATTCAATCAGCCCCAGCATTTT. This sequence encodes CASSLSSAGFNQPQHF.

The rearrangement uses TRBV30 and TRBJ1-3, with D unclear. V was shortened by 0 bases and J by 0 bases, with 12 bases between the two germline ends. CDR3 length: 16 residues. Per the germline V gene, CDR1 is GTSNPN and CDR2 is SVGIG (reference sequence). As DNA, the CDR3 is TGTGCCTGGAGTGTTAAACGGCTAAGCTCTGGAAACACCATATATTTT. This gives the protein CAWSVKRLSSGNTIYF.